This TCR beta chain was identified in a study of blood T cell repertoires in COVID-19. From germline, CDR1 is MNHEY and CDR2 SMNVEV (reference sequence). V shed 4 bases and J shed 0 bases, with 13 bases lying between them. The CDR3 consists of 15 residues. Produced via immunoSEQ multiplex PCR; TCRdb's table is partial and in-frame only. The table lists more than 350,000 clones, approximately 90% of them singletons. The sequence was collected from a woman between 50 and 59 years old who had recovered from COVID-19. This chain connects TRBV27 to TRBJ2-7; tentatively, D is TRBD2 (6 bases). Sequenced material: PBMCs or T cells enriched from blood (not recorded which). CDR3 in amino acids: CASSSSGPISYEQYF. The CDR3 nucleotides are TGTGCCAGCAGTTCGAGCGGGCCGATCTCCTACGAGCAGTACTTC.